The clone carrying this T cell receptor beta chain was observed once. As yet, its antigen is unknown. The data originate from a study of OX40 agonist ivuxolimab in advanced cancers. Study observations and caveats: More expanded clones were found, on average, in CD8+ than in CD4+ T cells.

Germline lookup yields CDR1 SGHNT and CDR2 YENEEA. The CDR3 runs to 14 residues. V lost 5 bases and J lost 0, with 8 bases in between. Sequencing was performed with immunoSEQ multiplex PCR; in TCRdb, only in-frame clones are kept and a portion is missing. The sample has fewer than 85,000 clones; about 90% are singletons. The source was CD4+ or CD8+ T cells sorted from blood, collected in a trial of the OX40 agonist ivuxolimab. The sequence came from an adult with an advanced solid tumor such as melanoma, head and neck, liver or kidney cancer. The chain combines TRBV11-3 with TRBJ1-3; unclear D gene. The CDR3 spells CASSGSYSGNTIYF. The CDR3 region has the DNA TGTGCCAGCAGCGGAAGCTACTCTGGAAACACCATATATTTT. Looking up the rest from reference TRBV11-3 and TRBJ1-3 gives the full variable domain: EAGVVQSPRYKIIEKKQPVAFWCNPISGHNTLYWYLQNLGQGPELLIRYENEEAVDDSQLPKDRFSAERLKGVDSTLKIQPAELGDSAVYLCASSGSYSGNTIYFGEGSWLTVV.